Shown below are 18 T cell receptor beta chains from a single sample sequenced in a study of T cells after yellow fever vaccination. TCRdb used MiXCR to reprocess the 5' RACE reads, holding one entry per CDR3 protein. The table has some 560,000 distinct CDR3 sequences, over 15% seen once. This specimen was PBMCs, taken 15 days after the yellow fever booster vaccination. These TCRs come from a man aged 30-40 years who received the YFV17D yellow fever vaccine.

The chain carries TRBV9 and TRBJ2-1; D is unresolved. Trimming took off 3 bases at V and 10 bases at J, with 8 bases between the two ends. The germline V gene encodes CDR1 SGDLS and CDR2 YYNGEE. This CDR3 is 11 amino acids long. The CDR3 reads CASSAGSEQFF. The CDR3 nucleotides read TGTGCCAGCAGCGCGGGCTCAGAGCAGTTCTTC.

The V gene is TRBV12-3 or TRBV12-4, the J gene TRBJ1-5, with D perhaps TRBD1 (5 bases). The CDR3 is made up of 14 amino acids. Trimming cost V 3 bases and J 2 bases, with 8 bases left between them. The CDR3 loop reads CASSFIGGNQPQHF. The CDR3 nucleotides are TGTGCCAGCAGTTTCATAGGGGGCAATCAGCCCCAGCATTTT.

A few counts support this clonotype. The genes are TRBV10-3 and TRBJ2-3; 10 bases match TRBD1. This CDR3 has 18 amino acids. Germline V lookup: CDR1 ENHRY, CDR2 SYGVKD. The V segment lost 2 bases and the J segment 4 bases; nucleotides outside the gene matches: 12. The CDR3 spells CAISEAPRTGGFSDTQYF. In nucleotides, the CDR3 is TGTGCCATCAGTGAGGCTCCCAGGACAGGGGGATTCTCAGATACGCAGTATTTT.

This clonotype was detected ten times or more. CDR3 nucleotide sequence: TGCAGTGCTAGAGATAAGGGGACGGAAGGTCCCTACGAGCAGTACTTC. Translating it yields CSARDKGTEGPYEQYF. The V and J genes are TRBV20-1 and TRBJ2-7, with D perhaps assigned TRBD1 or TRBD2 (5 bases each). The germline gives CDR1 DFQATT, CDR2 SNEGSKA (reference sequence). V lost 0 bases, J lost 2 bases, and 17 bases lay in between. This CDR3 is 16 amino acids long.

This clonotype was counted between two and nine times. The chain has TRBV6-1 and TRBJ1-2, with D uncertain. CDR3 length: 14 residues. V dropped 6 bases and J dropped 2 bases, with 13 bases sitting between them. Germline loops: CDR1 MNHNS, CDR2 SASEGT. The CDR3 region is CASRASGRNYGYTF. CDR3 coding DNA: TGTGCCAGCAGGGCCTCTGGACGGAACTATGGCTACACCTTC.

Points on this clonotype: At one of its ends the junction is not consistent with the germline gene, which may arise from a read error. The chain couples TRBV10-3 to TRBJ2-5; D may be TRBD2 (5 bases). Germline V lookup: CDR1 ENHRY, CDR2 SYGVKD. This CDR3 comprises 11 residues. In DNA, the CDR3 is TGTGCCACCAGTAGCGAGGAGACCCAGTACTTC. Residues: CATSSEETQYF.

In this sample, this clonotype turned up a few times. The chain uses TRBV4-2 and TRBJ1-2, with 7 nucleotides matching TRBD1. CDR1 is LGHNA and CDR2 is YNFKEQ in the germline V gene. The length of the CDR3 is 13 residues. Trimming removed 1 base from V and 8 bases from J; junction bases left unmatched: 4. The DNA for the CDR3 is TGTGCCAGCAGCCAAGCTACAGGGGACGGCTACACCTTC. Translation: CASSQATGDGYTF.

The chain couples TRBV7-7 to TRBJ2-5; D is perhaps TRBD2 (6 bases). Trimming shortened V by 2 bases and J by 4 bases, and 11 bases separated the two germline ends. Germline loops: CDR1 SSHAT, CDR2 FNYEAQ (reference sequence). The CDR3 length is 14 residues. CDR3 in amino acids: CASSLPGLPETQYF. The CDR3 nucleotides are TGTGCCAGCAGCTTACCGGGACTCCCAGAGACCCAGTACTTC.

The chain has TRBV20-1 and TRBJ2-1; D is perhaps TRBD2 (6 bases). CDR3 length equals 12 residues. Trimming cost V 6 bases and J 8 bases, with 14 bases left between them. CDR1 and CDR2 from the germline V gene are DFQATT and SNEGSKA (reference sequence). The CDR3 bases are TGCAGTGCCCCCGGGAGCCGCGATGAGCAGTTCTTC. Amino acid sequence: CSAPGSRDEQFF.

The rearrangement joins TRBV11-2 to TRBJ2-4, with a tentative D call TRBD2 (5 bases). This CDR3 region has 15 residues. The germline CDR1 and CDR2 sequences are SGHAT and FQNNGV. V was trimmed by 5 bases and J by 3 bases, leaving 14 bases between them. CDR3 sequence (DNA): TGTGCCAGCAGCACTGGCGGGTTGGGCAAAAACATTCAGTACTTC. The encoded protein is CASSTGGLGKNIQYF.

This clonotype was counted only a few times. This chain links TRBV18 with TRBJ2-3; 9 positions agree with TRBD1. The length of the CDR3 is 15 residues. Looked up from germline, CDR1 is KGHSH and CDR2 is LQKENI. V shed 0 bases and J 5 bases; nucleotides not matched to a gene: 3. The CDR3 spells CASSPPQGAGDTQYF. DNA of the CDR3: TGTGCCAGCTCACCACCACAGGGGGCAGGAGATACGCAGTATTTT.

In this sample, this clonotype turned up a few times. The chain joins TRBV7-8 to TRBJ2-7; 15 positions match TRBD2. Unmatched junction bases numbered 16, after V lost 4 bases and J lost 3 bases. This CDR3 has 20 amino acids. The germline gives CDR1 SGHVS, CDR2 FQNEAQ. CDR3 DNA: TGTGCCAGCAGCTCACCATCGGTCGGGACTAGCGGGAGGTCTGTCTACGAGCAGTACTTC. Translated: CASSSPSVGTSGRSVYEQYF.

This rearrangement joins TRBV3-1 to TRBJ2-1; 8 positions agree with TRBD2. V gave up 6 bases and J gave up 3 bases; unmatched junction bases: 7. This CDR3 comprises 15 residues. Germline V lookup: CDR1 LGHDT, CDR2 YNNKEL (reference sequence). CDR3 bases: TGTGCCAGCAGTCTTAGCGGGACGTTCTACAATGAGCAGTTCTTC. It encodes CASSLSGTFYNEQFF.

The V call is TRBV12-3 or TRBV12-4, the J call TRBJ1-2; D unresolved. With 4 bases removed from V and 4 bases from J, the gap between germline ends came to 10 bases. The CDR3 consists of 13 residues. The CDR3 loop is CASSSPALYGYTF. CDR3 DNA: TGTGCCAGCAGTTCCCCAGCACTCTATGGCTACACCTTC.

The rearrangement links TRBV7-2 to TRBJ1-1; no clear D gene. This CDR3 is built from 15 residues. V was clipped by 5 bases and J by 1 base, with 14 bases between them. Germline CDR1 SGHTA, CDR2 FQGNSA. This CDR3 reads CASSLDGTRNTEAFF. The CDR3, as DNA: TGTGCCAGCAGCCTAGACGGAACTAGGAACACTGAAGCTTTCTTT.

The chain recombines TRBV20-1 with TRBJ1-2, with TRBD1 matching over 7 bases. V was pared by 0 bases and J by 2 bases, with 15 bases of the junction left unmatched. Germline V CDR1 and CDR2: DFQATT, SNEGSKA (reference sequence). There are 18 residues in the CDR3. The CDR3 nucleotides are TGCAGTGCTAGAGATTGGAGGGGACAGCTGAGGGCCAACTATGGCTACACCTTC. Translated: CSARDWRGQLRANYGYTF.

The rearrangement links TRBV6-2 or TRBV6-3 to TRBJ2-3, with 7 bases that match TRBD2. Unmatched junction bases numbered 7, after V lost 7 bases and J lost 0 bases. Germline CDR1 reads MNHEY; CDR2 reads SVGEGT. The CDR3 spans 15 residues. As DNA, the CDR3 is TGTGCCAGCAACCCGCGGGGGAGGAGCACAGATACGCAGTATTTT. Translated, it gives CASNPRGRSTDTQYF.

This clonotype was seen only a few times. V is TRBV10-1 and J is TRBJ2-7; D may be TRBD1 or TRBD2 (5 bases each). Germline values: CDR1 WNHNN, CDR2 SYGVQD (reference sequence). V was cut by 5 bases and J by 1 base, with 9 bases left in between. The CDR3 is 13 amino acids. CDR3 bases: TGCGCCAGCAGTAGAGGGGCTTCCTACGAGCAGTACTTC. This gives the protein CASSRGASYEQYF.